These 8 T cell receptor beta chains were all obtained from the same sample, sequenced in a study of CD8+CD57+ T cells in acquired aplastic anemia. The study profiled TCR beta VDJ and CDR3 using genomic DNA as template. TCRdb ran MiXCR on the reads and lists one entry per CDR3 protein. Among 200,000 or so distinct CDR3 sequences listed, 48% were seen once. Patients chosen for sequencing had shown CD8+CD57+ cell expansion by flow cytometry. The source material was sorted CD4+, CD8+, or CD8+CD57+ T cells (not recorded which) from PBMCs. These receptors were obtained from a human donor with aplastic anemia.

The chain joins TRBV10-2 to TRBJ2-7, with a weak D call TRBD1 (5 bases). Between the trimmed V and J ends, which lost 0 bases and 6 bases, there was a span of 24 bases. The CDR3 length is 18 residues. Germline values: CDR1 WSHSY, CDR2 SAAADI. CDR3 protein: CASSESIGHPKGTSEQYF. DNA for the CDR3: TGCGCCAGCAGTGAGTCGATCGGACACCCTAAGGGTACATCCGAGCAGTACTTC.

The CDR3, as DNA: TGTGCCAGCAGTGAATCGGGCAGGGCCACTGAAGCTTTCTTT. The encoded protein is CASSESGRATEAFF. The gene calls are TRBV25-1 and TRBJ1-1; a possible D gene is TRBD1 (5 bases). This CDR3 has 14 amino acids. Trimming took off 1 base at V and 4 bases at J, with 10 bases between the two ends. CDR1 is MGHDK and CDR2 is SYGVNS in the germline V gene.

This clonotype has a handful of counts. The V gene is TRBV15, the J gene TRBJ1-5; 7 nucleotides align to TRBD1. Unmatched junction bases numbered 8, after V lost 0 bases and J lost 6 bases. Germline assignment: CDR1 LNHNV and CDR2 YYDKDF (reference sequence). The CDR3 totals 16 residues. The CDR3 spells CATSRDLQGGPQPQHF. Here the CDR3 DNA reads TGTGCCACCAGCAGAGATCTCCAGGGGGGCCCTCAGCCCCAGCATTTT. The full variable domain, in which reference TRBV15 and TRBJ1-5 provide the parts outside the CDR3, is DAMVIQNPRYQVTQFGKPVTLSCSQTLNHNVMYWYQQKSSQAPKLLFHYYDKDFNNEADTPDNFQSRRPNTSFCFLDIRSPGLGDTAMYLCATSRDLQGGPQPQHFGDGTRLSIL.

The table lists this clonotype with many counts. The chain couples TRBV13 to TRBJ1-2; 8 positions match TRBD1. V shed 2 bases, J shed 7 bases, and the junction held 12 bases outside the gene matches. This CDR3 comprises 16 residues. Germline CDR1 and CDR2: PRHDT and FYEKMQ (reference sequence). CDR3 region: CASSLMGQVYYSGYTF. The DNA for the CDR3 is TGTGCCAGCAGCTTAATGGGACAGGTCTACTATAGTGGCTACACCTTC.

Many counts were recorded for this clonotype. The chain couples TRBV9 to TRBJ2-1; 13 bases align to TRBD2. The CDR3 spans 20 residues. The ends lost 2 bases at V and 1 base at J; junction bases unmatched: 12. Per the germline V gene, CDR1 is SGDLS and CDR2 is YYNGEE. CDR3 in DNA: TGTGCCAGCAGCGTGAGGACTAGCGGGAGTGGTGGCGTGTCCTACAATGAGCAGTTCTTC. This codes for CASSVRTSGSGGVSYNEQFF.

The chain has TRBV19 and TRBJ2-2; D gene uncertain. Germline values: CDR1 LNHDA, CDR2 SQIVND (reference sequence). The V end lost 3 bases, the J end lost 4 bases, and 12 bases lay between the germline ends. This CDR3 comprises 15 residues. The chain's CDR3 is CASSIYNQATGELFF. Here the CDR3 DNA reads TGTGCCAGTAGTATTTACAACCAAGCCACCGGGGAGCTGTTTTTT. The full variable domain, with the rest looked up from reference TRBV19 and TRBJ2-2, is DGGITQSPKYLFRKEGQNVTLSCEQNLNHDAMYWYRQDPGQGLRLIYYSQIVNDFQKGDIAEGYSVSREKKESFPLTVTSAQKNPTAFYLCASSIYNQATGELFFGEGSRLTVL.

The sample holds many counts of this clonotype. The chain combines TRBV6-5 with TRBJ2-7; TRBD2 agrees at 11 bases. The CDR3 sequence is 15 residues long. The junction had 7 bases not matched to a gene; V was cut back by 6 bases and J by 3 bases. CDR1 and CDR2 from the germline V gene are MNHEY and SVGAGI. This CDR3 reads CASSRGTSGYYEQYF. CDR3 coding DNA: TGTGCCAGCAGCCGGGGGACTAGCGGCTACTACGAGCAGTACTTC.

This clonotype was recorded a few times. This chain links TRBV10-3 with TRBJ2-2; D call uncertain. The germline V gene encodes CDR1 ENHRY and CDR2 SYGVKD. The CDR3 sequence is 15 residues long. Written as DNA, the CDR3 is TGTGCAACCAGCCCCATCCCGGGCCCAGGTCAGGCGCTGTTTTTT. Translating it yields CATSPIPGPGQALFF.